A selection of T cell receptor beta chains follows, all from one sample in a study of technical replicates of blood from a handful of donors. The protocol was immunoSEQ multiplex PCR, while the TCRdb copy is restricted to in-frame clones and leaves out a portion. The repertoire holds tens of thousands of clones, with around 91% as singletons. Material: PBMCs. Source of these receptors: a human donor in good health. Some clones in this sample may be carry-over from other donors' samples. Each CDR3 is given with its conserved first and last residue. A D gene is named only where the DNA matches it firmly. Size is omitted from some rows. Given values are once, few, many or a class for expanded clones.

v_call,j_call,clone_size,d_call,cdr3_nt,cdr3_aa
TRBV7-9,TRBJ2-1,-,-,TGTGCCAGCAGCTATTCCCATGAACTGGGACTTTACAATGAGCAGTTCTTC,CASSYSHELGLYNEQFF
TRBV9,TRBJ2-1,-,-,TGTGCCAGCAGCGGACCGGGACTGGGCAATGAGCAGTTCTTC,CASSGPGLGNEQFF
TRBV11-2,TRBJ1-1,-,-,TGTGCCAGCAGCTTACGGCAGGGTAGGCACACTGAAGCTTTCTTT,CASSLRQGRHTEAFF
TRBV4-2,TRBJ1-3,-,-,TGTGCCAGCAGCCTCAGCGATTCTGGAAACACCATATATTTT,CASSLSDSGNTIYF
TRBV5-1,TRBJ2-7,-,-,TGCGCTAGCAACGTCGGAGCGGGTCTGGCCTACGAGCAGTACTTC,CASNVGAGLAYEQYF
TRBV7-9,TRBJ2-3,-,-,TGTGCCAGCAGCCTCGGGACAATTCACACAGATACGCAGTATTTT,CASSLGTIHTDTQYF
TRBV4-1,TRBJ2-7,-,TRBD1,TGCGCCAGCAGCCAAGCCCCGGGGACAGCCTACGAGCAGTACTTC,CASSQAPGTAYEQYF
TRBV7-3,TRBJ2-3,-,TRBD2,TGTGCCAGCAGCCCTCGGGCTAGCGGGAGGAGTGATACGCAGTATTTT,CASSPRASGRSDTQYF
TRBV30,TRBJ2-7,-,-,TGTGCCTGGAGACTTACCCCGGCAGGCGAGCAGTACTTC,CAWRLTPAGEQYF
TRBV5-1,TRBJ1-4,once,-,TGCGCCAGCACCTCTGGGGGGGGTGAAAAACTGTTTTTT,CASTSGGGEKLFF
TRBV7-9,TRBJ2-5,-,TRBD1,TGTGCCAGCAGCTTAGGCAGGGGGTACCAAGAGACCCAGTACTTC,CASSLGRGYQETQYF
TRBV30,TRBJ1-2,-,TRBD1,TGTGCCTGGAGTCTCCAGGGGGCAGTTGGCTACACCTTC,CAWSLQGAVGYTF